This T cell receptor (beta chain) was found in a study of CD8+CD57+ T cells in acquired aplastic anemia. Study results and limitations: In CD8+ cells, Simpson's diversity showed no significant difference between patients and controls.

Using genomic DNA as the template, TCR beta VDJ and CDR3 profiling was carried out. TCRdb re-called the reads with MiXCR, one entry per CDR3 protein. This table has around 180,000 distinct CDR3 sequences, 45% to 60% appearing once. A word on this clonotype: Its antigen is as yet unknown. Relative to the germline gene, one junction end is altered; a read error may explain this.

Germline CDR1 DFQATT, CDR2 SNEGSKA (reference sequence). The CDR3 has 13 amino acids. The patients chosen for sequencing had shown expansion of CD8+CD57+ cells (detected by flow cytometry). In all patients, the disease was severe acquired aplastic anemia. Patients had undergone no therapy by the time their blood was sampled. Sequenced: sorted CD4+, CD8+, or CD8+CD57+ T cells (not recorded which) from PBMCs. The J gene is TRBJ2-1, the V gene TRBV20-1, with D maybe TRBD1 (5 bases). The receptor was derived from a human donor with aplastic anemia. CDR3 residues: CSARDHPDNERFF. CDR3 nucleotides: TGCAGTGCTAGAGATCACCCGGACAATGAGCGGTTCTTC.